The source of this T cell receptor beta chain is a study of blood T cell repertoires in COVID-19 (dated by TCRdb to 2019 to 2021). Background for the entire study: Samples from collaborators originated in the United States, Italy and Spain and spanned both the acute and convalescent phases of COVID-19. The material from the prospective study consisted of cDNA or gDNA derived from T cells, B-cell-depleted T cells, or PBMCs. The dataset comprised deeply sampled blood TCRbeta repertoires from subjects exposed to, actively infected with, or recovered from COVID-19. A freely available public database, intended as a resource for researchers studying the immune response to SARS-CoV-2, is where the repertoires were released. The samples were drawn from the first 160 participants of the ongoing ImmuneRACE study and from over 950 subjects provided by 6 global collaborators. Nearly every sample came with metadata listing a de-identified subject ID, COVID-19 status, age in years and sex. Where HLA class I and class II types were available, the types were taken from metadata supplied by the sample provider, not from assay-based typing. Paper-wide results and their limitations: The quantity of clinical and demographic metadata differed by source and by participant and was supplied without curation.

TCRbeta CDR3 regions were amplified from genomic DNA by means of the immunoSEQ Assay, a bias-controlled multiplex PCR. Processing in the source paper ran as follows. The number of nucleated cells in each sample was estimated by amplification of reference gene primers within the assay. Sequence reads were collapsed and filtered to measure the absolute abundance of every unique TCRbeta CDR3 rearrangement. Productive Simpson clonality was computed per sample as the square root of Simpson's diversity index over productive rearrangements. Sourced from immuneACCESS, this table was stored by TCRdb with only in-frame sequences that have V and J called. A share of the clones is absent; for the studies checked, an unresolved V gene accounts for under half, and the remainder has no known explanation. The V and J calls and clone size were taken over from that table, and D and trimming were inferred from the DNA. The sample table shows hundreds of thousands of clones, and about four fifths are seen once. The ten biggest clones cover roughly 10% of the sample.

A second Seattle source provided samples from volunteer blood donors who had recovered from COVID-19. Collaborating institutions collected whole blood in K2EDTA tubes following their own protocols. For TCRbeta analysis, collaborator samples were shipped as frozen whole blood, as isolated PBMCs, or as DNA extracted from either sample type. On this clone: No antigen is known for it. The record has no base qualities; no much larger clone is one base away.

The sequenced sample consisted of peripheral blood. The receptor was derived from a woman in her 50s who had recovered from COVID-19.

CDR3 region: CASSQEGVREQYF. The nucleotide sequence is TGTGCCAGCAGCCAAGAAGGGGTGCGGGAGCAGTACTTC. Rearrangement joined TRBV3-1 (or the pseudogene TRBV3-2) to TRBJ2-7; the D gene is possibly TRBD1, with 5 bases matching. The trim is 0 bases for V and 7 bases for J, with a gap of 10 bases between the germline ends. CDR1 is given as LGHDT and CDR2 as YNNKEL, both from the germline V gene (reference sequence). Spanning cysteine to phenylalanine, the CDR3 consists of 13 amino acids. The read is trimmed to its CDR3 DNA, 39 bases read in frame from base 1.